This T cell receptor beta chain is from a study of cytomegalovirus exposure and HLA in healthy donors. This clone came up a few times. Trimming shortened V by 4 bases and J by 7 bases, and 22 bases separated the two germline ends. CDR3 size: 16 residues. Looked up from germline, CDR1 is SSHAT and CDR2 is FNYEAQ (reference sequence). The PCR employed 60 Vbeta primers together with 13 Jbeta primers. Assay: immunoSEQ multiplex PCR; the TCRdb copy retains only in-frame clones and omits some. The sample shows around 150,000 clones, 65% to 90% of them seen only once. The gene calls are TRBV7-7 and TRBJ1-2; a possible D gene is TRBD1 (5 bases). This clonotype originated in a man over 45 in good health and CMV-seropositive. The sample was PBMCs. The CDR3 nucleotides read TGTGCCAGCAGCTCCTCTCTCAGGGTCGATGCTGTTGGCTACACCTTC. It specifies CASSSSLRVDAVGYTF.